This TCR beta chain emerged from a study of T cells in Graves' hyperthyroidism and ophthalmopathy. Patients with ophthalmopathy all had a Clinical Activity Score of at least 3, a NOSPECS grade of at least 4 and duration under 3 months. Together with thyroid ultrasound, orbital computed tomography, serum thyroxine and TRAb, clinical symptoms were used for diagnoses. Fresh 10 ml peripheral blood yielded PBMCs. RNA transcripts were the template for amplifying TCR beta CDR3 regions. HTBI primers drove first-round RT-PCR of the TCR CDR3. TCRdb fed the multiplex PCR reads into MiXCR, producing one record per CDR3 protein. The repertoire holds a few hundred thousand distinct CDR3 sequences, with around a fifth as singletons. This clonotype was seen repeatedly, ten times or more. The TCR originated in a woman in her 70s with Graves' ophthalmopathy. The sample comprised blood.

CDR3: CASRRTGGGYTF. In DNA form, the CDR3 reads TGTGCCAGCAGAAGGACAGGGGGGGGCTACACCTTC. The J gene is TRBJ1-2, the V gene TRBV12-3 or TRBV12-4; TRBD1 matches 10 bases. The length of the CDR3 is 12 residues. V dropped 6 bases and J dropped 8; count of bases not matched to a gene: 3.